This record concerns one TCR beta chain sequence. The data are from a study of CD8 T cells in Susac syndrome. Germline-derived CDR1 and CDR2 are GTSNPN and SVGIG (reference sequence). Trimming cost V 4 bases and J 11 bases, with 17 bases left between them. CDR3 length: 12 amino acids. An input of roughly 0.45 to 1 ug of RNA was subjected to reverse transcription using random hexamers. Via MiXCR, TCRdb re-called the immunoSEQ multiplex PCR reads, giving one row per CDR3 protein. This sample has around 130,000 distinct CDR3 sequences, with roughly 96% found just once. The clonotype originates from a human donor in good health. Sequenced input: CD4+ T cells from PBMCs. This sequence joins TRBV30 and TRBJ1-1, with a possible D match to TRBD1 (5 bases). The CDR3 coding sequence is TGTGCCTGGAAGGGACTGACCGCAAATGCTTTCTTT. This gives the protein CAWKGLTANAFF.